This TCR beta chain was sequenced in a study of T cells in narcolepsy. Overall study results and limits: No autoreactive T cell clone sequences appeared in some memory CD4+ repertoires. Healthy controls reportedly lacked the autoreactive clonotypes serially found in patients' blood. Comparing one patient's CSF and blood CD4+ clonotypes highlighted HCRT- and TRIB2-specific autoreactive clonotypes.

J gave up 2 bases and V 1 base, and 5 bases lay outside the gene matches. Germline-derived CDR1 and CDR2 are SGHTA and FQGNSA. This CDR3 is built from 16 residues. Method: immunoSEQ multiplex PCR; TCRdb's copy keeps in-frame clones and lacks some. This table holds under 40,000 clones, about 76% found once. Of note for this clone: The antigen is undetermined.

The J gene is TRBJ2-1, the V gene TRBV7-2; 7 bases are a match to TRBD2. The sequencing input was CD45RA- memory CD4+ T cells from PBMCs. This sequence was found in a human donor with narcolepsy. The CDR3 is CASSLVGGRTYNEQFF. Here the CDR3 DNA reads TGTGCCAGCAGCTTAGTGGGCGGGAGAACCTACAATGAGCAGTTCTTC.